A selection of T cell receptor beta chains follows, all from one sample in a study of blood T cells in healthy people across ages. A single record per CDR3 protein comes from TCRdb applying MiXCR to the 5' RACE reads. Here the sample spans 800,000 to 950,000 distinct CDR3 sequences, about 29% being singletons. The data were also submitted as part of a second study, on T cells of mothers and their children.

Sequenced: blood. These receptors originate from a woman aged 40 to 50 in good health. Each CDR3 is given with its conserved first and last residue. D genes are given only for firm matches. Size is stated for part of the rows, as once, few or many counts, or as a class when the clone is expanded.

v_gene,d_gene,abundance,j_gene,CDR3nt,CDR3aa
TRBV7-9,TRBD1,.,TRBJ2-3,TGTGCCAGCAGCTCGGACAGGGGTGGCACAGATACGCAGTATTTT,CASSSDRGGTDTQYF
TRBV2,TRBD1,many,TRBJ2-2,TGTGCCAGCAGGGACAGGAGTAACACCGGGGAGCTGTTTTTT,CASRDRSNTGELFF
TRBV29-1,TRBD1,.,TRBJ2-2,TGCAGCGTTGACTACAGGGGGCAAGGCGGGGAGCTGTTTTTT,CSVDYRGQGGELFF
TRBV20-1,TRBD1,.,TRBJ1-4,TGCAGTGCTAGAGACTCGACAGGGCCCAGTGAAAAACTGTTTTTT,CSARDSTGPSEKLFF
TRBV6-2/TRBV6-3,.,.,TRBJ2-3,TGTGCCATCAGGACGTCGGTGACCAAAGCTGTAGATACGCAGTATTTT,CAIRTSVTKAVDTQYF
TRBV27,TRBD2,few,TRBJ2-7,TGTGCCAGCGGATTCTCGGGCGGGGGGACCGCCGAGCAGTACTTC,CASGFSGGGTAEQYF
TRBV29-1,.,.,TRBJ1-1,TGCAGCGTTGCCGAGGGTAGCGGCACTGAAGCTTTCTTT,CSVAEGSGTEAFF
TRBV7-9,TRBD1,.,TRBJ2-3,TGTGCCGGCAGCTCCGGACAGGGGTTCGATACGCAGTATTTT,CAGSSGQGFDTQYF
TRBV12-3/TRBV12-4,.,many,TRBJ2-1,TGTGCCAGCAGCGCCGGGAGCTCCTACAATGAGCAGTTCTTC,CASSAGSSYNEQFF
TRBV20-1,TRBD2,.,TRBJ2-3,TGCAGTGCGAAGACCGGGACTAGCGTTTCGCAGTATTTT,CSAKTGTSVSQYF
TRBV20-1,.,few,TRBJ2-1,TGCAGTGCCCCTCGGCCGAGCTCCTACAATGAGCAGTTCTTC,CSAPRPSSYNEQFF
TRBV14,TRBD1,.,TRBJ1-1,TGTGCCAGCAGCCAACTGGGACAGGGGAACATGAACACTGAAGCTTTCTTT,CASSQLGQGNMNTEAFF
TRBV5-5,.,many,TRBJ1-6,TGTGCCAGCAGCCTACAGGGAAGCTCCTATAATTCACCCCTCCACTTT,CASSLQGSSYNSPLHF
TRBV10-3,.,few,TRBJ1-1,TGTGCCATCAGTGAGTCGATTTTGAGGGGCACTGAAGCTTTCTTT,CAISESILRGTEAFF
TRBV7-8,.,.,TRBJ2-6,TGTGCCAGCAGCCCCGTGACACAGAGGGCGTTGTTCTTC,CASSPVTQRALFF
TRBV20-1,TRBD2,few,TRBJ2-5,TGCAGTGCGGTCACCGGGACTAGCCGGAGAGAGACCCAGTACTTC,CSAVTGTSRRETQYF
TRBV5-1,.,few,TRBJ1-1,TGCGCCAGCAGCTTGCCCGTAGGGGGTGAAGCTTTCTTT,CASSLPVGGEAFF
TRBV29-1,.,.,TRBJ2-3,TGCAGCGGGCGAGGCAGAACTAACACAGATGCGCAGTATTTT,CSGRGRTNTDAQYF
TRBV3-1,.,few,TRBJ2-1,TGTGCCAGCAGCCAAGATATATTGGTGGGGGGGCCGGAGTACAATGAGCAGTTCTTC,CASSQDILVGGPEYNEQFF
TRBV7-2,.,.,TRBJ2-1,TGTGCCAGCAGTTATTATCCCGACGCGTCCTACGAGCAGAACTTC,CASSYYPDASYEQNF
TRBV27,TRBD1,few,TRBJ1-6,TGTGCCAGCAGTTTAGTCCCTGGGACAGCCCCTAATTCACCCCTCCACTTT,CASSLVPGTAPNSPLHF
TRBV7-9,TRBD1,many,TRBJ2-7,TGTGCCAGCAGCCCACAGGACAGGGCCTACGAGCAGTACTTC,CASSPQDRAYEQYF
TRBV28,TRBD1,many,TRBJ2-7,TGTGCCAGCAGTTTATGGGGGACAGGCTCCTACGAGCAGTACTTC,CASSLWGTGSYEQYF
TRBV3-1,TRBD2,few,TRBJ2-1,TGTGCCAGCAGCCCCTCTAGCGGGGGGGCCGAGCATGAGCAGTTCTTC,CASSPSSGGAEHEQFF
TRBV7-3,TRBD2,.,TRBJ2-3,TGTGCCAGCAACTCTGGGGGGGAGGACCCGCAGTATTTT,CASNSGGEDPQYF
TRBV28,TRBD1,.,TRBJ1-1,TGTGCCAGCAGTCCTAGTAACAGGGGGCGGGGGACTGAAGCTTTCTTT,CASSPSNRGRGTEAFF
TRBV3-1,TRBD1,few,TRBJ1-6,TGTGCCAGCAGCCCGTCCCGGGACAGGGGGAACTGGTCACCCCTCCACTTT,CASSPSRDRGNWSPLHF
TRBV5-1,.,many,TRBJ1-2,TGCGCCAGCACCCTAGATCAGCCCCAGGGTCGCGGCTACACCTTC,CASTLDQPQGRGYTF
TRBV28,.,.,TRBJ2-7,TGTGCCAGCTCTCCTTCAGCTTTCTCCTACGAGCAGTACTTC,CASSPSAFSYEQYF
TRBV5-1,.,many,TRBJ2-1,TGCGCCAGCAGCGAATCCGGCTGGTCCTACAATGAGCAGTTCTTC,CASSESGWSYNEQFF
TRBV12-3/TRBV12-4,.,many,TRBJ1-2,TGTGCCAGCAGTTCTCCTGGCATCGGACGGAACCTCTATGGCTACACCTTC,CASSSPGIGRNLYGYTF
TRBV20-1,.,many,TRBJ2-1,TGCAGTGCTAGTTCCGGGGGGCTGGGGAATGAGCAGTTCTTC,CSASSGGLGNEQFF
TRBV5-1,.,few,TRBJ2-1,TGCGCCAGCAGCCCAAACGCGGGACCCCGGAGGGAGCAGTTCTTC,CASSPNAGPRREQFF
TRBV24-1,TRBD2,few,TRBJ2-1,TGTGCCACCAGTGACATTAGCGGGGGGGCCAATGAGCAGTTCTTC,CATSDISGGANEQFF
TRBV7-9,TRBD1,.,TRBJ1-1,TGTGCCAGCAGCTTAGAGACAGGGAAGGGTTTCTTT,CASSLETGKGFF
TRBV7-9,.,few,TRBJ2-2,TGTGCCAGCAGCCCGGACGTTAACACCGGGGAGCTGTTTTTT,CASSPDVNTGELFF
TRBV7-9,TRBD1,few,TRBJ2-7,TGTGCCTGCAGCGAAACAGGGACAGCCTACGAGCAGTACTTC,CACSETGTAYEQYF
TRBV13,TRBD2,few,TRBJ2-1,TGTGCCAGCAGCTTCCATCGGGGGGGCCTTGTAAATGAGCAGTTCTTC,CASSFHRGGLVNEQFF
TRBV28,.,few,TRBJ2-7,TGTGCCAGCAGTTCCCCCGGGTGGGGGGGGGTGACAGGGTCCTACGAGCAGTACTTC,CASSSPGWGGVTGSYEQYF
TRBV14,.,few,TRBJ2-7,TGTGCCAGCAGCCAAGTTCTAGGCCTAAGCTCCTACGAGCAGTACTTC,CASSQVLGLSSYEQYF
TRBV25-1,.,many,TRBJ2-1,TGTGCCAGCAGTGAAACCGGCGGGTGGACCTTCAATGAGCAGTTCTTC,CASSETGGWTFNEQFF
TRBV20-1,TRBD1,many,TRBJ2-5,TGCAGTGCTAGAGGGGCAGGGGGAGAGACCCAGTACTTC,CSARGAGGETQYF
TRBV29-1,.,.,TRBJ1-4,TGCAGCGTCAAGAGGGCCCGGGACCCTAATGATAAACTGTTTTTT,CSVKRARDPNDKLFF
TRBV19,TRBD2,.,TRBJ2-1,TGTGCCAGTCAACTAGCGGGGGCCTACAATGAGCAGTTCTTC,CASQLAGAYNEQFF
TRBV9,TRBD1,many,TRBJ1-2,TGTGCCAGCAGCGTAGGAGGGACAGGGAACTATGGCTACACCTTC,CASSVGGTGNYGYTF
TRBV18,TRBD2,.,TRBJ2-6,TGTGCCAGCTCACCAGTAACAGCGGGGGACAACGTCCTGACTTTC,CASSPVTAGDNVLTF